These T cell receptor beta chains were read from a single sample in a study of T-cell memory formation after mild COVID-19. TCRdb used MiXCR to reprocess the 5' RACE reads, holding one entry per CDR3 protein. Of around 420,000 distinct CDR3 sequences in the sample, less than 25% were seen once. Sequenced sample: PBMCs or a T cell subset sorted from them (not recorded which). These receptors were collected from an adult woman who had mild COVID-19 (a few samples of this study predate the infection). Cell type and time point are not known. Both conserved end residues are part of each CDR3. The D gene is left open where the match is weak. Clone sizes are given selectively: once, few, many, or a class where the clone is expanded.

clone_size	v_call	d_call	j_call	cdr3_length	cdr3_aa	cdr3_nt
-	TRBV24-1	TRBD1	TRBJ2-5	15	CATSDPGTVTETQYF	TGTGCCACCAGTGATCCCGGGACAGTAACCGAGACCCAGTACTTC
few	TRBV5-5	TRBD2	TRBJ2-7	15	CASRPTSGGFYEQYF	TGTGCCAGCAGGCCAACTAGCGGGGGATTCTACGAGCAGTACTTC
few	TRBV7-3	-	TRBJ1-1	14	CASSLNSGDTEAFF	TGTGCCAGCAGCTTAAATTCGGGGGACACTGAAGCTTTCTTT
few	TRBV7-8	-	TRBJ2-3	15	CASSLGPNPPYTQYF	TGTGCCAGCAGCTTAGGACCGAATCCACCTTATACGCAGTATTTT
-	TRBV28	-	TRBJ2-1	16	CASSLLGTSSYNEQFF	TGTGCCAGCAGTCTTTTGGGGACGAGCTCCTACAATGAGCAGTTCTTC
-	TRBV29-1	TRBD2	TRBJ2-1	15	CSVPSNRREDDEQFF	TGCAGCGTACCGTCAAATAGGCGGGAGGACGATGAGCAGTTCTTC
-	TRBV6-2/TRBV6-3	TRBD2	TRBJ2-3	14	CASSYGTSVDTQYF	TGTGCCAGCAGTTACGGGACTAGCGTCGATACGCAGTATTTT
-	TRBV6-5	-	TRBJ2-7	14	CASSWVTAPYEQYF	TGTGCCAGCAGTTGGGTTACAGCACCCTACGAGCAGTACTTC
-	TRBV7-3	TRBD1	TRBJ2-1	14	CASRVGTAYNEQFF	TGTGCCAGCAGGGTCGGGACAGCCTACAATGAGCAGTTCTTC
many	TRBV9	-	TRBJ1-5	14	CASSGGGLLNPQHF	TGTGCCAGCAGCGGGGGAGGGCTCTTAAATCCCCAGCATTTT
-	TRBV6-2/TRBV6-3	-	TRBJ1-1	12	CASSYSTYEAFF	TGTGCCAGCAGTTACTCGACGTATGAAGCTTTCTTT
few	TRBV6-1	-	TRBJ2-2	15	CASTSSWGSTGELFF	TGTGCCAGCACCTCCTCCTGGGGGTCAACCGGGGAGCTGTTTTTT
-	TRBV29-1	TRBD2	TRBJ2-7	18	CSVSLLAGVQSSSYEQYF	TGCAGCGTCTCACTACTAGCGGGAGTCCAATCAAGCTCCTACGAGCAGTACTTC
-	TRBV15	-	TRBJ2-5	14	CATSRGGARETQYF	TGTGCCACCAGCAGAGGAGGGGCGAGAGAGACCCAGTACTTC
few	TRBV20-1	-	TRBJ1-1	15	CSARGMVEPNTEAFF	TGCAGTGCTAGAGGTATGGTAGAACCGAACACTGAAGCTTTCTTT
-	TRBV4-1	TRBD2	TRBJ2-6	17	CASSQGGGPSGANVLTF	TGCGCCAGCAGCCAAGGCGGGGGGCCCTCTGGGGCCAACGTCCTGACTTTC
-	TRBV6-6	-	TRBJ2-7	14	CASSAEGNPNEQYF	TGTGCCAGCAGTGCCGAAGGGAATCCGAACGAGCAGTACTTC
-	TRBV4-2	-	TRBJ1-2	16	CASSQVTTGDIYGYTF	TGTGCCAGCAGCCAAGTGACGACAGGAGACATCTATGGCTACACCTTC